This section outlines one T cell receptor beta chain sequence together with its context. Sequencing used immunoSEQ multiplex PCR; TCRdb keeps in-frame clones, though not all of them. This table holds some 70,000 clones, roughly nine tenths found once. The V segment lost 8 bases and the J segment 0 bases; nucleotides outside the gene matches: 25. This CDR3 is 21 amino acids long. Germline values: CDR1 LNHDA, CDR2 SQIVND (reference sequence). The sample comes from a study of technical replicates of blood from a handful of donors. The chain couples TRBV19 to TRBJ1-3, with TRBD1 identical over 7 bases. This sequence was found in a human donor in good health. Some clones in this sample may be carry-over from other donors' samples. Sequenced material: PBMCs. The DNA for the CDR3 is TGTGCCAGTCCGAAGGGGGAAAGGGACAGACGGAACTGGTACTCTGGAAACACCATATATTTT. Residues: CASPKGERDRRNWYSGNTIYF. The complete variable domain, with remaining parts taken from reference TRBV19 and TRBJ1-3, reads DGGITQSPKYLFRKEGQNVTLSCEQNLNHDAMYWYRQDPGQGLRLIYYSQIVNDFQKGDIAEGYSVSREKKESFPLTVTSAQKNPTAFYLCASPKGERDRRNWYSGNTIYFGEGSWLTVV.